This T cell receptor (beta chain) was recovered during a study of blood T cell repertoires in COVID-19. Study-level background: Acute-phase and convalescent COVID-19 samples originated in the United States, Italy and Spain. PBMCs, B-cell-depleted T cells, or T cells were the source of the cDNA or gDNA that made up the material.

Per the study methods: Amplification with reference gene primers provided the estimates of nucleated cell counts. Measured with immunoSEQ multiplex PCR; TCRdb has only the in-frame clones, and not every one. V and J calls plus clone size are reproduced from that table; the DNA served to infer D and trimming. The sample yields 300,000 to 350,000 clones, 85% to 90% seen once. V shed 0 bases and J 1 base; nucleotides not matched to a gene: 9. Germline V lookup: CDR1 LGHNA, CDR2 YNFKEQ. The CDR3 loop spans 18 amino acids. This clone was observed at least ten times. Enrolled during active infection, Seattle patients were then followed longitudinally.

The chain carries TRBV4-2 and TRBJ2-3; TRBD2 matches at 8 bases. The TCR was taken from a woman aged 65 to 85 with COVID-19, enrolled during active disease. The material sequenced was peripheral blood. The CDR3 region is CASSQEIYGGAGTDTQYF. CDR3 DNA: TGTGCCAGCAGCCAAGAAATATACGGGGGGGCTGGCACAGATACGCAGTATTTT.